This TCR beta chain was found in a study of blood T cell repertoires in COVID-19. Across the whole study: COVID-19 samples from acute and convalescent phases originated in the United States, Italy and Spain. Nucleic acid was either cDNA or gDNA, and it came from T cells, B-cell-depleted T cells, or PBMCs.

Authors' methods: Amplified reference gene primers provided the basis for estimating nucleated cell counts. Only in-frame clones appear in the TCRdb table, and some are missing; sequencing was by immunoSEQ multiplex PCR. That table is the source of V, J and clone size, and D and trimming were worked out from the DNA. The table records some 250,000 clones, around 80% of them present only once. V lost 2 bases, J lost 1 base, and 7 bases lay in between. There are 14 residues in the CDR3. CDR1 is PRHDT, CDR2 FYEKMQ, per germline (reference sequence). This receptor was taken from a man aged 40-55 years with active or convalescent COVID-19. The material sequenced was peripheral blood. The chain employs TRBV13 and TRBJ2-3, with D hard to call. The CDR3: CASSLSLRTDTQYF. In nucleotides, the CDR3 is TGTGCCAGCAGCTTATCACTTCGCACAGATACGCAGTATTTT. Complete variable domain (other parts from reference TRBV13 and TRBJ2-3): AAGVIQSPRHLIKEKRETATLKCYPIPRHDTVYWYQQGPGQDPQFLISFYEKMQSDKGSIPDRFSAQQFSDYHSELNMSSLELGDSALYFCASSLSLRTDTQYFGPGTRLTVL.